This T cell receptor (beta chain) was recorded in a study of blood T cell repertoires in COVID-19 (dated by TCRdb to the early 2020s). For context, the study as a whole: Collaborator samples came from the United States, Italy and Spain and covered acute and convalescent phases of COVID-19. The material from the prospective study consisted of cDNA or gDNA derived from T cells, B-cell-depleted T cells, or PBMCs. Subjects who had been exposed to COVID-19, were actively infected with it, or had recovered from it provided the deeply sampled blood TCRbeta repertoires that made up the dataset. A freely available public database, intended as a resource for researchers studying the immune response to SARS-CoV-2, is where the repertoires were released. The samples were drawn from the first 160 participants of the ongoing ImmuneRACE study and from 1,254 subjects provided by 6 global collaborators. Nearly every sample came with metadata listing a de-identified subject ID, COVID-19 status, age in years and sex. Where available, HLA class I and class II types were taken from metadata supplied by the sample provider and were not determined by assay-based typing.

Findings and caveats that apply to the study as a whole: The amount of clinical and demographic metadata varied by source and participant and was provided uncurated.

TCRbeta CDR3 regions were amplified from genomic DNA using the immunoSEQ Assay, a bias-controlled multiplex PCR. The authors' pipeline ran thus. The number of nucleated cells in each sample was estimated from the amplification of reference gene primers within the assay. To quantify the absolute abundance of each unique TCRbeta CDR3 rearrangement, sequence reads were collapsed and filtered. For each sample, productive Simpson clonality was calculated as the square root of Simpson's diversity index across productive rearrangements. Held by TCRdb, this immuneACCESS table contains in-frame sequences only and omits some clones. Under half of the omission traces to an unresolved V gene where checked; the cause of the rest is unknown. V, J and clone size were drawn from that table, and D and trimming were deduced from the DNA. For this sample the table gives some 190,000 clones, of which around 85% were detected only once. The ten largest clones add up to roughly 20% of the sample.

In Seattle, one collaborating source enrolled patients while the infection was active and tracked those patients longitudinally over the course of disease. The collaborating institutions used their own protocols to collect whole blood in K2EDTA tubes. For TCRbeta analysis, collaborators shipped samples as frozen whole blood, isolated PBMCs, or DNA extracted from either of those sample types. Reading from cysteine to phenylalanine, the CDR3 counts 13 amino acids. The kept DNA is CDR3 alone, 39 bases in frame from the first base. Between the V and J ends, shortened by 3 bases and 10 bases respectively, the junction contains 13 bases. The germline V gene provides CDR1 SGHTA and CDR2 FQGNSA. Note on this clone: It lacks a known antigen. One base away there is no much larger clone; base qualities are not given.

Sequenced material: peripheral blood. The sequence is built from TRBV7-2 and TRBJ2-1; the D gene is possibly TRBD1, with 6 bases matching. The receptor's source is a person between 65 and 79 years old with COVID-19, enrolled during active disease. In nucleotides, the sequence is TGTGCCAGCAGCTTCTTAGGGGGTGGGGAGCAGTTCTTC. Translation gives CASSFLGGGEQFF.